The next 10 T cell receptor beta chains were all read from a single sample in a study of blood T cell repertoires in COVID-19. Method: immunoSEQ multiplex PCR; TCRdb's copy keeps in-frame clones and lacks some. The table lists some 300,000 clones, 70% to 90% of them singletons. Material for sequencing was PBMCs or T cells enriched from blood (not recorded which). These receptors all come from a woman aged 55-70 years in a cohort exposed to, infected with or recovered from COVID-19 (not recorded which).

V usage is TRBV28 and J usage is TRBJ1-5; 7 bases agree with TRBD1. V gave up 6 bases and J gave up 5 bases; unmatched junction bases: 10. CDR3 length equals 15 residues. From germline, CDR1 is MDHEN and CDR2 SYDVKM. DNA for the CDR3: TGTGCCAGCAGGTCGACAGGGTGGCGCTATCAGCCCCAGCATTTT. It translates to CASRSTGWRYQPQHF.

The chain uses TRBV6-5 and TRBJ2-5; 15 bases are a match to TRBD2. The germline gives CDR1 MNHEY, CDR2 SVGAGI. The CDR3 extends over 14 amino acids. V lost 11 bases and J lost 5; bases outside the gene matches: 6. CDR3 coding DNA: TGTGCCTCGGGACTAGCGGGAGGAAGGGAGACCCAGTACTTC. Amino acid sequence: CASGLAGGRETQYF.

The V and J genes are TRBV18 and TRBJ1-4; maybe TRBD1 (6 bases). V was pared by 0 bases and J by 8 bases, with 10 bases between. The CDR3 has 14 residues. CDR1 is KGHSH, CDR2 LQKENI, per germline. The CDR3 sequence is CASSPPDRLEKLFF. DNA of the CDR3: TGTGCCAGCTCACCACCGGACAGACTCGAAAAACTGTTTTTT.

The chain links TRBV24-1 to TRBJ1-5, with D possibly TRBD1 on 5 matching bases. The CDR3 is 14 residues long. CDR1 KGHDR and CDR2 SFDVKD come from the germline V gene. The V end lost 3 bases, the J end lost 2 bases, and 7 bases lay between the germline ends. The CDR3 spells CATSDGGGNQPQHF. The CDR3 region has the DNA TGTGCCACCAGTGATGGGGGGGGCAATCAGCCCCAGCATTTT.

This clone was seen a single time. The J gene is TRBJ2-7, the V gene TRBV3-1 (or the pseudogene TRBV3-2), with 9 bases identical to TRBD2. The trim removed 7 bases at V and 1 base at J, leaving 8 bases unmatched. Germline V gene sequence: CDR1 LGHDT, CDR2 YNNKEL (reference sequence). The CDR3 covers 15 residues. CDR3 sequence reads: CASTHLAGRSYEQYF. Here the CDR3 DNA reads TGTGCCAGCACCCATCTAGCGGGGCGATCCTACGAGCAGTACTTC.

This clone showed up just once. The V and J genes are TRBV28 and TRBJ1-6; 8 nucleotides line up with TRBD1. V lost 3 bases, J lost 7 bases, and 8 bases stayed unmatched. Germline CDR1 and CDR2: MDHEN and SYDVKM. The CDR3 sequence is 16 residues long. CDR3 sequence: CASSFPRTGKNSPLHF. CDR3 DNA: TGTGCCAGCAGTTTCCCACGGACAGGGAAAAATTCACCCCTCCACTTT.

The J gene is TRBJ2-3, the V gene TRBV5-1, with 9 bases that match TRBD2. Germline assignment: CDR1 SGHRS and CDR2 YFSETQ. V lost 0 bases, J lost 2 bases, and 7 bases stayed unmatched. The CDR3 has 17 amino acids. CDR3 DNA sequence: TGCGCCAGCAGCTTGGACAGAGCGGGAGGTACCACAGATACGCAGTATTTT. Residues: CASSLDRAGGTTDTQYF.

The V and J genes are TRBV19 and TRBJ1-2; no reliable D call. The CDR3 sequence is 13 residues long. V was shortened by 3 bases and J by 0 bases, with 5 bases between the two germline ends. Germline V CDR1 and CDR2: LNHDA, SQIVND (reference sequence). The CDR3 coding sequence is TGTGCCAGTAGTATTCGTTCTAACTATGGCTACACCTTC. Its translation is CASSIRSNYGYTF. Supplemented by reference TRBV19 and TRBJ1-2, the full variable domain reads DGGITQSPKYLFRKEGQNVTLSCEQNLNHDAMYWYRQDPGQGLRLIYYSQIVNDFQKGDIAEGYSVSREKKESFPLTVTSAQKNPTAFYLCASSIRSNYGYTFGSGTRLTVV.

The J gene is TRBJ1-2, the V gene TRBV5-1; 9 nucleotides match TRBD1. The CDR3 runs to 16 residues. Germline V lookup: CDR1 SGHRS, CDR2 YFSETQ. J was trimmed by 3 bases and V by 0 bases; bases with no gene match: 6. The DNA for the CDR3 is TGCGCCAGCAGCTTGGCCCGGACAGGGGAGGACTATGGCTACACCTTC. This gives the protein CASSLARTGEDYGYTF.

The chain is built from TRBV2 and TRBJ2-7, with a weak D call TRBD2 (5 bases). With 3 bases removed from V and 5 bases from J, the gap between germline ends came to 14 bases. There are 14 residues in the CDR3. Looked up from germline, CDR1 is SNHLY and CDR2 is FYNNEI. This chain's CDR3 is CASSESPLVHEQYF. CDR3 coding DNA: TGTGCCAGCAGTGAGTCTCCACTAGTCCACGAGCAGTACTTC.